The 30 T cell receptor beta chains in this list originate from one sample, sequenced in a study of cytomegalovirus exposure and HLA in healthy donors. Primers included in the PCR were 60 Vbeta and 13 Jbeta primers. Sequencing was performed with immunoSEQ multiplex PCR; in TCRdb, only in-frame clones are kept and a portion is missing. The table lists more than 85,000 clones, about two thirds of them singletons. What was sequenced was PBMCs. All receptors derive from a woman in her 50s in good health and CMV-seropositive.

The CDR3 protein is CASSQPGQGEGGYTF. CDR3 sequence (DNA): TGTGCCAGCAGCCAACCCGGACAGGGGGAGGGTGGCTACACCTTC. The genes are TRBV4-2 and TRBJ1-2, with TRBD1 matching 10 bases. Germline assignment: CDR1 LGHNA and CDR2 YNFKEQ. J was trimmed by 7 bases and V by 2 bases; bases with no gene match: 7. This CDR3 has 15 residues.

The chain has TRBV28 and TRBJ2-5; 7 nucleotides line up with TRBD2. The CDR3 sequence is 17 residues long. V lost 2 bases and J lost 2; bases outside the gene matches: 11. Germline V gives CDR1 MDHEN, CDR2 SYDVKM. The DNA of the CDR3 is TGTGCCAGCAGTTTACTGAGAACGGGAGGTTCACAAGAGACCCAGTACTTC. This translates into CASSLLRTGGSQETQYF.

The chain joins TRBV5-8 to TRBJ2-7; the D is unclear. CDR1 is SGHTS and CDR2 is YDEGEE in the germline V gene. The V gene lost 1 base and the J gene lost 3 bases, with 11 bases spanning the gap. The CDR3 runs to 14 residues. CDR3 loop: CASSLRGNLYEQYF. CDR3 nucleotides: TGTGCCAGCAGCTTGCGCGGAAATCTCTACGAGCAGTACTTC.

For the CDR3, the DNA is TGTGCCAGTAGTCATAGACAGGGGAGAAGAGGGCAATCAGCCCAGCATTTT. This sequence encodes CASSHRQGRRGQSAQHF. This sequence joins TRBV19 and TRBJ1-5; 8 bases map to TRBD1. V shed 5 bases, J shed 11 bases, and the junction held 20 bases outside the gene matches. This CDR3 spans 17 amino acids. Germline CDR1 reads LNHDA; CDR2 reads SQIVND (reference sequence). Variable domain in full (rest from reference TRBV19 and TRBJ1-5): DGGITQSPKYLFRKEGQNVTLSCEQNLNHDAMYWYRQDPGQGLRLIYYSQIVNDFQKGDIAEGYSVSREKKESFPLTVTSAQKNPTAFYLCASSHRQGRRGQSAQHFGDGTRLSIL.

The V call is TRBV29-1, the J call TRBJ2-5, with TRBD2 matching over 15 bases. V shed 6 bases and J 4 bases; nucleotides not matched to a gene: 0. In germline, CDR1 is SQVTM, CDR2 ANQGSEA. This CDR3 has 13 amino acids. The CDR3 sequence is CSVGLAGGETQYF. CDR3 nucleotide sequence: TGCAGCGTGGGACTAGCGGGAGGAGAGACCCAGTACTTC.

The V call is TRBV5-5, the J call TRBJ2-7; 11 nucleotides align to TRBD1. The CDR3 contains 15 residues. The V gene end was trimmed by 5 bases and the J gene end by 2 bases; junction bases not matched to a gene: 6. Germline CDR1 SGHKS, CDR2 YYEKEE (reference sequence). CDR3 DNA: TGTGCCAGCAGATCGGGACAGGGGGTACCCTACGAGCAGTACTTC. As protein: CASRSGQGVPYEQYF. The variable domain in full, completed from reference TRBV5-5 and TRBJ2-7, reads DAGVTQSPTHLIKTRGQQVTLRCSPISGHKSVSWYQQVLGQGPQFIFQYYEKEERGRGNFPDRFSARQFPNYSSELNVNALLLGDSALYLCASRSGQGVPYEQYFGPGTRLTVT.

The genes are TRBV5-5 and TRBJ2-3; TRBD1 matches 7 bases. CDR1 SGHKS and CDR2 YYEKEE come from the germline V gene (reference sequence). V was pared by 4 bases and J by 0 bases, with 5 bases of the junction left unmatched. CDR3 length: 15 amino acids. The CDR3, as DNA: TGTGCCAGCAGCCCGACAGGGATTAGCACAGATACGCAGTATTTT. It encodes CASSPTGISTDTQYF.

The rearrangement joins TRBV9 to TRBJ2-1; 13 positions agree with TRBD2. Losses at the gene ends were 3 bases for V and 8 bases for J; bases not matched to a gene: 8. The CDR3 consists of 16 residues. Germline assignment: CDR1 SGDLS and CDR2 YYNGEE. The CDR3 here is CASSGLLAGGRDEQFF. The CDR3 coding sequence is TGTGCCAGCAGCGGTTTACTAGCGGGAGGGCGGGATGAGCAGTTCTTC. The entire variable domain, with the rest obtained from reference TRBV9 and TRBJ2-1, is as follows: DSGVTQTPKHLITATGQRVTLRCSPRSGDLSVYWYQQSLDQGLQFLIQYYNGEERAKGNILERFSAQQFPDLHSELNLSSLELGDSALYFCASSGLLAGGRDEQFFGPGTRLTVL.

The V gene is TRBV7-9, the J gene TRBJ1-4; 12 bases line up with TRBD1. There are 17 residues in the CDR3. Germline CDR1 SEHNR, CDR2 FQNEAQ (reference sequence). Germline trimming cut 7 bases from V and 3 bases from J; bases unmatched to any gene: 9. The CDR3 DNA follows: TGTGCCAGCATCGGGACAGGGGGCGGACGGGCTAATGAAAAACTGTTTTTT. It specifies CASIGTGGGRANEKLFF.

This clone was observed a handful of times. The chain couples TRBV7-9 to TRBJ2-1; D remains unclear. The V and J ends lost 5 bases and 4 bases respectively, with 15 bases between them. CDR1 is SEHNR, CDR2 FQNEAQ, per germline (reference sequence). This CDR3 is 15 amino acids long. The CDR3 protein is CASSLTRNPYNEQFF. CDR3 in DNA: TGTGCCAGCAGCCTAACCCGCAATCCTTACAATGAGCAGTTCTTC.

A note on this clone: Here the CDR3 omits its conserved ending phenylalanine or tryptophan, so a read error is the likely source. It is unclear where the CDR3 begins or ends on the DNA, so no DNA is shown, and the CDR3 is as TCRdb lists it. The chain combines TRBV30 with TRBJ1-1; TRBD1 is the table's D call, not checked against the DNA. Germline-derived CDR1 and CDR2 are GTSNPN and SVGIG (reference sequence). The CDR3 contains 12 residues when both ends are counted. The CDR3 here is CAWSVPRGSLRC.

There are a few counts of this clone. CDR3 amino acids: CASRPHREEQFF. Written as DNA, the CDR3 is TGCGCCAGCAGGCCTCACAGGGAGGAGCAGTTCTTC. J is TRBJ2-1 and V is TRBV5-1; the D gene is possibly TRBD1 (6 bases). Trimming removed 5 bases at V and 10 bases at J, with 13 bases between. Germline loops: CDR1 SGHRS, CDR2 YFSETQ. The CDR3 consists of 12 residues.

CDR3 sequence (DNA): TGTGCCAGCAGCAGTGAGGGTGCCTCCTACAATGAGCAGTTCTTC. Translation gives CASSSEGASYNEQFF. The rearrangement joins TRBV9 to TRBJ2-1; tentative D call: TRBD2 (5 bases). Germline CDR1 reads SGDLS; CDR2 reads YYNGEE. V was shortened by 4 bases and J by 0 bases, with 11 bases between the two germline ends. The CDR3 has 15 residues.

The table lists this clone with a few counts. The V and J genes are TRBV2 and TRBJ2-5; D is unresolved. The V gene lost 1 base and the J gene lost 5 bases, with 5 bases spanning the gap. This CDR3 has 12 residues. Germline V gene data show CDR1 as SNHLY and CDR2 as FYNNEI. The CDR3 protein is CASSEVLETQYF. In DNA, the CDR3 is TGTGCCAGCAGTGAAGTACTGGAGACCCAGTACTTC. The whole variable domain, filled in from reference TRBV2 and TRBJ2-5, reads EPEVTQTPSHQVTQMGQEVILRCVPISNHLYFYWYRQILGQKVEFLVSFYNNEISEKSEIFDDQFSVERPDGSNFTLKIRSTKLEDSAMYFCASSEVLETQYFGPGTRLLVL.

V is TRBV6-5 and J is TRBJ2-5, with 7 nucleotides matching TRBD2. V was clipped by 0 bases and J by 4 bases; unmatched bases: 5. Per the germline V gene, CDR1 is MNHEY and CDR2 is SVGAGI. The CDR3 has 15 residues. CDR3 nucleotide sequence: TGTGCCAGCAGTTACTCGCGGGGGATTGGAGAGACCCAGTACTTC. It translates to CASSYSRGIGETQYF.

The rearrangement joins TRBV5-4 to TRBJ2-5, with D maybe TRBD2 (5 bases). The CDR3 covers 14 residues. The ends were cut back, 4 bases at V and 7 bases at J, with 17 bases in the middle. Germline CDR1 SGHNT, CDR2 YYREEE (reference sequence). Written as DNA, the CDR3 is TGTGCCAGCAGCATCCAAGCGGAGAAAGGGACCCAGTACTTC. Translating it yields CASSIQAEKGTQYF.

V gene TRBV29-1 combines with J gene TRBJ1-1; D perhaps matches TRBD1 (5 bases). The germline gives CDR1 SQVTM, CDR2 ANQGSEA. This CDR3 region has 13 residues. The V and J ends lost 7 bases and 9 bases respectively, with 21 bases between them. The chain's CDR3 is CSGSLRQPQKAFF. CDR3 DNA: TGCAGCGGATCATTAAGACAGCCTCAAAAAGCTTTCTTT.

The rearrangement joins TRBV7-9 to TRBJ2-1, with D perhaps TRBD2 (5 bases). The CDR3 has 15 amino acids. V lost 5 bases, J lost 6 bases, and 17 bases lay in between. Per germline, CDR1 SEHNR and CDR2 FQNEAQ (reference sequence). CDR3 nucleotide sequence: TGTGCCAGCAGCCCAACCGGGGAGCGAGCCAATGAGCAGTTCTTC. Residues: CASSPTGERANEQFF.

The chain joins TRBV28 to TRBJ1-4, with unresolved D. Trimming removed 1 base from V and 8 bases from J, with 5 bases in between. The CDR3 extends over 12 amino acids. Germline V gives CDR1 MDHEN, CDR2 SYDVKM. This CDR3 reads CASSLSLEKLFF. In nucleotides, the CDR3 is TGTGCCAGCAGTTTATCACTCGAAAAACTGTTTTTT. Looking up the rest from reference TRBV28 and TRBJ1-4 gives the full variable domain: DVKVTQSSRYLVKRTGEKVFLECVQDMDHENMFWYRQDPGLGLRLIYFSYDVKMKEKGDIPEGYSVSREKKERFSLILESASTNQTSMYLCASSLSLEKLFFGSGTQLSVL.

The gene calls are TRBV5-4 and TRBJ1-1; 11 nucleotides match TRBD1. The germline CDR1 and CDR2 sequences are SGHNT and YYREEE (reference sequence). V shed 4 bases, J shed 5 bases, and the junction held 7 bases outside the gene matches. The CDR3 runs 15 residues. The CDR3 reads CASSIRTGGGTEAFF. The CDR3 bases are TGTGCCAGCAGCATTAGGACAGGGGGCGGAACTGAAGCTTTCTTT.

CDR3 protein: CASSSGGGKLFF. CDR3 sequence (DNA): TGTGCCAGCAGCTCGGGTGGAGGAAAACTGTTTTTT. V and J are TRBV5-4 and TRBJ1-4, with unresolved D. Between the trimmed V and J ends, which lost 3 bases and 10 bases, there was a span of 10 bases. Germline CDR1 reads SGHNT; CDR2 reads YYREEE (reference sequence). CDR3 length: 12 residues.

The V call is TRBV18, the J call TRBJ1-2; TRBD1 matches at 9 bases. The CDR3 runs 16 residues. Germline trimming cut 2 bases from V and 4 bases from J; bases unmatched to any gene: 8. CDR1 is KGHSH and CDR2 is LQKENI in the germline V gene. The CDR3 loop reads CASSPSTGGSGYGYTF. As DNA, the CDR3 is TGTGCCAGCTCACCATCAACAGGGGGCTCTGGCTATGGCTACACCTTC.

The V and J genes are TRBV7-3 and TRBJ2-7; 10 bases map to TRBD2. Unmatched junction bases numbered 7, after V lost 0 bases and J lost 5 bases. Looked up from germline, CDR1 is SGHTA and CDR2 is FQGTGA. The CDR3 extends over 16 amino acids. DNA of the CDR3: TGTGCCAGCAGCTTAACGGGGCTAGCGGGAGAGAACGAGCAGTACTTC. Its translation is CASSLTGLAGENEQYF.

CDR3 coding DNA: TGTGCCTGGAGAGAGGTGGGTATGGATGAAGCTTTCTTT. Translation: CAWREVGMDEAFF. The chain employs TRBV30 and TRBJ1-1; D not resolved. CDR3 length: 13 residues. V was clipped by 3 bases and J by 7 bases, with 15 bases between them. The V gene's germline CDR1 is GTSNPN and CDR2 SVGIG (reference sequence).

This clone has a single count. The chain is built from TRBV29-1 and TRBJ2-1, with 10 bases fitting TRBD2. This CDR3 contains 16 residues. J gave up 8 bases and V 6 bases, and 16 bases lay outside the gene matches. The V gene's germline CDR1 is SQVTM and CDR2 ANQGSEA. The CDR3 DNA reads TGCAGCGTGGGAGGGCTAGCGGGAGTTTTGTTGGATGAGCAGTTCTTC. Translated: CSVGGLAGVLLDEQFF.

The gene calls are TRBV7-9 and TRBJ1-1; D not certain. Germline V gene data show CDR1 as SEHNR and CDR2 as FQNEAQ (reference sequence). The V end lost 2 bases, the J end lost 3 bases, and 4 bases lay between the germline ends. The CDR3 is made up of 12 amino acids. The CDR3 sequence: CASSLRDTEAFF. In DNA form, the CDR3 reads TGTGCCAGCAGCTTACGGGACACTGAAGCTTTCTTT.

The rearrangement links TRBV4-1 to TRBJ1-1, with TRBD1 matching over 11 bases. Germline CDR1 and CDR2: MGHRA and YSYEKL. This CDR3 is built from 16 residues. V trimming: 4 bases; J trimming: 3 bases; junction bases outside the gene matches: 7. CDR3 coding DNA: TGCGCCAGCAGCCTAGGACAGGGGGCAAAATACACTGAAGCTTTCTTT. It translates to CASSLGQGAKYTEAFF.

This chain joins TRBV28 and TRBJ2-3, with D possibly matching TRBD2 (5 bases). V was cut by 3 bases and J by 3 bases, with 10 bases left in between. Germline CDR1 MDHEN, CDR2 SYDVKM. The CDR3 is 14 residues long. In DNA, the CDR3 is TGTGCCAGCAGTTTGTCGGGAAGTACAGATACGCAGTATTTT. Its protein is CASSLSGSTDTQYF.

The genes are TRBV20-1 and TRBJ1-2; D is unclear. The CDR3 loop spans 10 amino acids. V lost 5 bases and J lost 8, with 9 bases in between. Germline V gives CDR1 DFQATT, CDR2 SNEGSKA (reference sequence). The CDR3 DNA reads TGCAGTGCTCCCTCGGGGGGCTACACCTTC. This encodes CSAPSGGYTF.

The count of this clone is one. The V and J genes are TRBV4-2 and TRBJ2-6; 7 bases agree with TRBD1. Germline CDR1 reads LGHNA; CDR2 reads YNFKEQ. V gave up 0 bases and J gave up 0 bases; unmatched junction bases: 5. This CDR3 comprises 18 residues. CDR3 bases: TGTGCCAGCAGCCAAGAGGGGACAGTTGGCTCTGGGGCCAACGTCCTGACTTTC. Its translation: CASSQEGTVGSGANVLTF.